The 30 T cell receptor beta chains in this list originate from one sample, sequenced in a study of blood T cell repertoires in COVID-19. The protocol was immunoSEQ multiplex PCR, while the TCRdb copy is restricted to in-frame clones and leaves out a portion. The table shows just under 60,000 clones, with roughly 80% occurring only once. Sequences were obtained from peripheral blood. The receptor set was obtained from a human donor in a cohort sampled during active COVID-19.

This sequence joins TRBV4-1 and TRBJ1-4, with a weak D call TRBD1 (6 bases). The CDR3 is 12 residues long. The V gene lost 3 bases and the J gene lost 13 bases, with 12 bases spanning the gap. Germline lookup yields CDR1 MGHRA and CDR2 YSYEKL. CDR3 bases: TGCGCCAGCAGCCAGAAGGACAGAAGACTGTTTTTT. This translates into CASSQKDRRLFF.

This sequence joins TRBV7-2 and TRBJ1-5; 8 nucleotides line up with TRBD1. V dropped 0 bases and J dropped 3; count of bases not matched to a gene: 4. Germline CDR1 and CDR2: SGHTA and FQGNSA. CDR3 length: 16 residues. In DNA form, the CDR3 reads TGTGCCAGCAGCTTAGCCTGGACAGGGAACAATCAGCCCCAGCATTTT. Residues: CASSLAWTGNNQPQHF.

V is TRBV5-1 and J is TRBJ1-6; TRBD1 matches 12 bases. CDR3 size: 23 residues. Germline V gene lookup returns CDR1 SGHRS and CDR2 YFSETQ. The V segment lost 1 base and the J segment 9 bases; nucleotides outside the gene matches: 26. CDR3 bases: TGCGCCAGCAGCTTGACGTTGTCTCAGAGTGTGCGGGACAGGGGGCCGGGAGCTTCACCCCTCCACTTT. It encodes CASSLTLSQSVRDRGPGASPLHF.

This clone was detected only a few times. V is TRBV4-3 and J is TRBJ1-5, with D unresolved. The CDR3 consists of 16 residues. Germline CDR1 LGHNA, CDR2 YSLEER. Trimming shortened V by 0 bases and J by 4 bases, and 13 bases separated the two germline ends. The CDR3 DNA is TGCGCCAGCAGCCAAGATGAAATTCCGGGAAATCAGCCCCAGCATTTT. This translates into CASSQDEIPGNQPQHF.

The rearrangement links TRBV19 to TRBJ2-5; 9 bases align to TRBD2. CDR1 LNHDA and CDR2 SQIVND come from the germline V gene (reference sequence). J gave up 4 bases and V 8 bases, and 5 bases lay outside the gene matches. This CDR3 has 13 amino acids. CDR3 loop: CASGGRAVETQYF. The CDR3 DNA follows: TGTGCCAGTGGCGGGAGGGCCGTAGAGACCCAGTACTTC.

This chain connects TRBV11-3 to TRBJ1-1; D gene uncertain. The CDR3 is 13 residues long. The germline V and J ends were trimmed by 5 bases and 5 bases, with 12 bases remaining between them. In germline, CDR1 is SGHNT, CDR2 YENEEA. CDR3 bases: TGTGCCAGCAGCCAGGATCGGAAAACTGAAGCTTTCTTT. Its protein product is CASSQDRKTEAFF. The entire variable domain, with the rest obtained from reference TRBV11-3 and TRBJ1-1, is as follows: EAGVVQSPRYKIIEKKQPVAFWCNPISGHNTLYWYLQNLGQGPELLIRYENEEAVDDSQLPKDRFSAERLKGVDSTLKIQPAELGDSAVYLCASSQDRKTEAFFGQGTRLTVV.

The CDR3 DNA sequence: TGTGCCAGAAGCTTGTCATCCAGGGGGCGTCGCACTGAAGCTTTCTTT. Translating it yields CARSLSSRGRRTEAFF. The V call is TRBV5-3, the J call TRBJ1-1, with 8 positions matching TRBD1. TRBV5-3 is known as an ORF, though its function is uncertain. The CDR3 contains 16 residues. V was pared by 1 base and J by 4 bases, with 9 bases of the junction left unmatched.

The rearrangement links TRBV7-3 to TRBJ2-3; 10 bases agree with TRBD2. Trimming took 4 bases from V and 5 from J; bases not matched to a gene: 9. The length of the CDR3 is 16 residues. Germline values: CDR1 SGHTA, CDR2 FQGTGA. The CDR3 protein is CASSSRTSGRVDTQYF. In DNA, the CDR3 is TGTGCCAGCAGCTCGCGGACTAGCGGCCGGGTAGATACGCAGTATTTT.

The chain's CDR3 is CASSQDRLAGDTGELFF. DNA for the CDR3: TGCGCCAGCAGCCAAGACCGGCTAGCGGGAGACACCGGGGAGCTGTTTTTT. This chain uses TRBV4-3 with TRBJ2-2, with 10 bases that match TRBD2. This CDR3 has 17 amino acids. The germline CDR1 and CDR2 sequences are LGHNA and YSLEER. J gave up 3 bases and V 0 bases, and 4 bases lay outside the gene matches.

V gene TRBV11-2 combines with J gene TRBJ2-1; 16 bases line up with TRBD2. This CDR3 contains 16 residues. The V segment lost 7 bases and the J segment 7 bases; nucleotides outside the gene matches: 7. CDR1 and CDR2 from the germline V gene are SGHAT and FQNNGV. The CDR3 is CASTGLAGGPGNEQFF. CDR3 sequence (DNA): TGTGCCAGCACGGGACTAGCGGGAGGGCCGGGGAATGAGCAGTTCTTC.

The rearrangement links TRBV27 to TRBJ2-1; TRBD2 matches 14 bases. Germline CDR1 MNHEY, CDR2 SMNVEV (reference sequence). The CDR3 length is 14 residues. The ends lost 7 bases at V and 7 bases at J; junction bases unmatched: 3. The CDR3 DNA follows: TGTGCCAGCAAGGGGACTAGCGGGAGAAATGAGCAGTTCTTC. Translating gives CASKGTSGRNEQFF.

This clone came up a few times. V usage is TRBV27 and J usage is TRBJ2-3, with D hard to call. Germline CDR1 is MNHEY and CDR2 is SMNVEV (reference sequence). This CDR3 region has 13 residues. Between the trimmed V and J ends, which lost 3 bases and 5 bases, there was a span of 9 bases. CDR3 DNA sequence: TGTGCCAGCAGTTTCCCCCCGGGAGATACGCAGTATTTT. Translating it yields CASSFPPGDTQYF.

The genes are TRBV28 and TRBJ1-1, with 10 positions matching TRBD1. Germline V lookup: CDR1 MDHEN, CDR2 SYDVKM. V lost 6 bases, J lost 1 base, and 8 bases stayed unmatched. The CDR3 spans 16 residues. The CDR3 DNA sequence: TGTGCCAGCAGCTCACTTGGGACAGGGGCGAACACTGAAGCTTTCTTT. This translates into CASSSLGTGANTEAFF.

This chain links TRBV9 with TRBJ2-3; TRBD2 aligns across 11 bases. With 0 bases clipped from V and 4 bases from J, the junction kept 4 bases outside the gene matches. CDR3 length: 16 residues. CDR1 is SGDLS, CDR2 YYNGEE, per germline. The CDR3 protein is CASSVVASGRSDTQYF. The CDR3 nucleotides are TGTGCCAGCAGCGTAGTTGCTAGCGGGAGGTCAGATACGCAGTATTTT.

By frequency in the sample, this clone is medium-sized. V and J are TRBV28 and TRBJ2-1; the D gene is possibly TRBD1 (5 bases). Between the trimmed V and J ends, which lost 3 bases and 2 bases, there was a span of 14 bases. Germline CDR1 reads MDHEN; CDR2 reads SYDVKM. The length of the CDR3 is 16 residues. The CDR3 DNA reads TGTGCCAGCAGTTTCTCAGGGAAGGACGCCTACAATGAGCAGTTCTTC. Protein: CASSFSGKDAYNEQFF.

V gene TRBV2 combines with J gene TRBJ2-2; 10 bases are shared with TRBD2. The CDR3 has 19 amino acids. The junction had 7 bases not matched to a gene; V was cut back by 0 bases and J by 0 bases. Per germline, CDR1 SNHLY and CDR2 FYNNEI. The CDR3 region is CASSEAQITSGTNTGELFF. In DNA, the CDR3 is TGTGCCAGCAGTGAAGCACAGATTACTAGCGGGACGAACACCGGGGAGCTGTTTTTT.

In its sample, this clone was seen a few times. The chain recombines TRBV2 with TRBJ2-7, with 13 nucleotides matching TRBD2. Per germline, CDR1 SNHLY and CDR2 FYNNEI. This CDR3 is built from 20 residues. V shed 9 bases, J shed 2 bases, and the junction held 22 bases outside the gene matches. CDR3 loop: CASGGYRTSGSALGAYEQYF. In DNA form, the CDR3 reads TGTGCCAGTGGCGGGTACCGGACTAGCGGGAGTGCCCTGGGGGCCTACGAGCAGTACTTC.

The count of this clone is one. The chain is built from TRBV6-1 and TRBJ2-3; D is unresolved. The CDR3 runs 15 residues. Germline values: CDR1 MNHNS, CDR2 SASEGT. Between the trimmed V and J ends, which lost 1 base and 1 base, there was a span of 9 bases. The CDR3 sequence: CASSEVSGGTDTQYF. CDR3 bases: TGTGCCAGCAGTGAAGTCTCGGGTGGCACAGATACGCAGTATTTT.

The V call is TRBV19, the J call TRBJ2-1, with TRBD2 matching 10 bases. This CDR3 comprises 13 residues. Germline CDR1 reads LNHDA; CDR2 reads SQIVND (reference sequence). This CDR3 is CAATSGVYNEQFF. CDR3 coding DNA: TGTGCTGCAACTAGCGGGGTTTACAATGAGCAGTTCTTC.

CDR3 sequence (DNA): TGTGCCAGCAGCTCGGCCGGGACAATGGGAAACACCATATATTTT. Amino acid sequence: CASSSAGTMGNTIYF. The rearrangement links TRBV7-2 to TRBJ1-3, with a possible D match to TRBD1 (6 bases). Trimming took 4 bases from V and 4 from J, leaving 14 bases between them. This CDR3 has 15 amino acids. Germline V gene lookup returns CDR1 SGHTA and CDR2 FQGNSA.

V usage is TRBV6-6 and J usage is TRBJ1-6; 9 bases match TRBD1. This CDR3 has 15 amino acids. CDR1 is MNHNY, CDR2 SVGAGI, per germline (reference sequence). J was trimmed by 15 bases and V by 4 bases; bases with no gene match: 13. The CDR3 region has the DNA TGTGCCAGCAGTTCCGGGGGGGACAGGGTTTTCGGCCTCCACTTT. It codes for CASSSGGDRVFGLHF.

The chain is built from TRBV6-5 and TRBJ2-7, with 10 nucleotides matching TRBD1. The CDR3 is made up of 15 amino acids. With V trimmed by 8 bases and J by 6 bases, 13 bases remained unmatched. Germline CDR1 and CDR2: MNHEY and SVGAGI. In DNA form, the CDR3 reads TGTGCCAGCGGCCAGGGGGGACAGGGGCGAATCGAGCAGTACTTC. Its protein product is CASGQGGQGRIEQYF.

CDR3: CASSLGGGLREQYF. The CDR3 DNA reads TGTGCCAGCAGTCTCGGGGGGGGGTTGAGGGAGCAGTACTTC. The genes are TRBV6-6 and TRBJ2-7; 8 bases align to TRBD2. Trimming took 5 bases from V and 7 from J; bases not matched to a gene: 10. The CDR3 runs to 14 residues. Germline V gene sequence: CDR1 MNHNY, CDR2 SVGAGI (reference sequence).

This chain joins TRBV7-8 and TRBJ1-5; D might be TRBD1 (5 bases). The germline V gene encodes CDR1 SGHVS and CDR2 FQNEAQ. V gave up 3 bases and J gave up 6 bases, with 21 bases separating them. The CDR3 contains 17 residues. This CDR3 reads CASSLAEGPMRPQPQHF. The DNA of the CDR3 is TGTGCCAGCAGCTTGGCGGAGGGGCCCATGAGGCCTCAGCCCCAGCATTTT.

The chain uses TRBV7-9 and TRBJ1-4, with a weak D call TRBD1 (6 bases). Germline CDR1 reads SEHNR; CDR2 reads FQNEAQ (reference sequence). Trimming stripped 8 bases from V and 12 bases from J, with 16 bases between. The CDR3 loop spans 12 amino acids. CDR3 coding DNA: TGTGCCAGCGGCCACAGGGAAGCTGAACTGTTTTTT. Amino acid sequence: CASGHREAELFF.

This chain uses TRBV18 with TRBJ2-2, with 7 bases aligning to TRBD2. V was pared by 2 bases and J by 5 bases, with 8 bases of the junction left unmatched. This CDR3 region has 16 residues. Germline CDR1 reads KGHSH; CDR2 reads LQKENI. The CDR3 nucleotides are TGTGCCAGCTCACCAGCGGCCCTCGGGGGGACCGGGGAGCTGTTTTTT. It encodes CASSPAALGGTGELFF.

This chain joins TRBV28 and TRBJ2-1; 7 bases match TRBD2. CDR3 length: 13 residues. Per the germline V gene, CDR1 is MDHEN and CDR2 is SYDVKM. V trimming: 6 bases; J trimming: 2 bases; junction bases outside the gene matches: 1. The chain's CDR3 is CASSGLAYNEQFF. CDR3 coding DNA: TGTGCCAGCAGCGGACTAGCCTACAATGAGCAGTTCTTC.

The chain combines TRBV6-5 with TRBJ2-7; 7 nucleotides line up with TRBD1. Germline V gene lookup returns CDR1 MNHEY and CDR2 SVGAGI. The CDR3 length is 15 residues. J was trimmed by 2 bases and V by 6 bases; bases with no gene match: 10. The CDR3 DNA is TGTGCCAGCAGCTCTTCCGGGACAGCGACCTACGAGCAGTACTTC. Its protein is CASSSSGTATYEQYF.

The sample holds a few counts of this clone. Written as DNA, the CDR3 is TGTGCCAGCTCACCAGCGAGGCTGACCGACTACAATGAGCAGTTCTTC. Its translation is CASSPARLTDYNEQFF. The gene calls are TRBV18 and TRBJ2-1, with D hard to call. Germline V gene lookup returns CDR1 KGHSH and CDR2 LQKENI. Between the trimmed V and J ends, which lost 2 bases and 3 bases, there was a span of 14 bases. The CDR3 has 16 amino acids.

The chain is built from TRBV27 and TRBJ2-7; 10 bases are a match to TRBD1. J was trimmed by 4 bases and V by 5 bases; bases with no gene match: 8. CDR1 and CDR2 from the germline V gene are MNHEY and SMNVEV (reference sequence). This CDR3 has 15 residues. This CDR3 is CASSPPGTGVYEQYF. The CDR3 DNA reads TGTGCCAGCAGTCCTCCCGGGACAGGGGTTTACGAGCAGTACTTC.